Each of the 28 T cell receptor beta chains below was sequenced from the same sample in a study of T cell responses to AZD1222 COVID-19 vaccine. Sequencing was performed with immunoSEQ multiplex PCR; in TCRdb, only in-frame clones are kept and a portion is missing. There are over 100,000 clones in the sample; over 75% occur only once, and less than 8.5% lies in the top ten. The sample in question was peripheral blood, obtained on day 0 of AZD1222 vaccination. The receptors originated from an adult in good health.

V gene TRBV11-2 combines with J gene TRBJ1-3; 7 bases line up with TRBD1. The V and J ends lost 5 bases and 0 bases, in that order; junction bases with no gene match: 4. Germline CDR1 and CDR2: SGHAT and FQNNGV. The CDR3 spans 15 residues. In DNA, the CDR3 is TGTGCCAGCAGCCAGGGGGATAGCTCTGGAAACACCATATATTTT. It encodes CASSQGDSSGNTIYF.

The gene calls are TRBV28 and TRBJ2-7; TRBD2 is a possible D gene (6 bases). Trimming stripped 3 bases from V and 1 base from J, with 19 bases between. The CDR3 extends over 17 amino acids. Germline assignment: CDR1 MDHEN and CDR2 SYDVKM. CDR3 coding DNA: TGTGCCAGCAGTTTCCCCGGACTACCACATACTTCCTACGAGCAGTACTTC. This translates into CASSFPGLPHTSYEQYF.

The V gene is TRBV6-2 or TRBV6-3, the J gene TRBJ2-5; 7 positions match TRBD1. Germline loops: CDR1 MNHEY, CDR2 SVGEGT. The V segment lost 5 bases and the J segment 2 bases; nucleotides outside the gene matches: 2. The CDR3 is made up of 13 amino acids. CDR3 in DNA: TGTGCCAGCAGTCGGACAGGTCAAGAGACCCAGTACTTC. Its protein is CASSRTGQETQYF.

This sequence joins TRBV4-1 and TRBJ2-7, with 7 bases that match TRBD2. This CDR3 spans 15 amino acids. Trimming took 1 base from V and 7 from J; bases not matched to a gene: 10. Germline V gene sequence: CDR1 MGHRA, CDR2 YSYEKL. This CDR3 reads CASSQAQLYGGEQYF. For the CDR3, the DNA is TGCGCCAGCAGCCAAGCACAGCTCTACGGGGGGGAGCAGTACTTC.

The CDR3 nucleotides read TGTGCCAGTAGTATTGACCGGGACAGGGGCTCCTACGAGCAGTACTTC. The encoded protein is CASSIDRDRGSYEQYF. The rearrangement links TRBV19 to TRBJ2-7; 10 positions agree with TRBD1. Unmatched junction bases numbered 5, after V lost 3 bases and J lost 0 bases. Germline V gene sequence: CDR1 LNHDA, CDR2 SQIVND (reference sequence). The CDR3 is made up of 16 amino acids.

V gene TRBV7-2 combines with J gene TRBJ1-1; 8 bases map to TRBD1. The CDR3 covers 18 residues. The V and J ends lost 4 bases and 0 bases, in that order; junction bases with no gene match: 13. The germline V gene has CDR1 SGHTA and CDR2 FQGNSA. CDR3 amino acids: CASSSIPGTGFLNTEAFF. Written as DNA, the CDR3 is TGTGCCAGCAGCTCAATACCCGGGACAGGCTTTTTGAACACTGAAGCTTTCTTT.

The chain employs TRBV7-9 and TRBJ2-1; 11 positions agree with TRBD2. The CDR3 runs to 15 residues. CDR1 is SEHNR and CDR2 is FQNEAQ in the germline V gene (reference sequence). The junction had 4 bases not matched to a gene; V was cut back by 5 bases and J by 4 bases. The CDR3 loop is CASSGLAGGYNEQFF. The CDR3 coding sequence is TGTGCCAGCAGCGGGCTAGCGGGGGGTTACAATGAGCAGTTCTTC.

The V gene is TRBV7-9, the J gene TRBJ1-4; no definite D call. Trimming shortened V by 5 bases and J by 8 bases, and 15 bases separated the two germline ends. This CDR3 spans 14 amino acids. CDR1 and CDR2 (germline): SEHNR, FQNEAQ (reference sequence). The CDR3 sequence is CASSLSPAEEKLFF. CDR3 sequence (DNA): TGTGCCAGCAGCCTGTCCCCCGCGGAGGAAAAACTGTTTTTT.

The CDR3 region has the DNA TGTGCCAGCAGCTTGGGGGGGCCTGGAAACACCATATATTTT. This codes for CASSLGGPGNTIYF. The chain couples TRBV11-2 to TRBJ1-3, with D possibly matching TRBD1 (6 bases). V was cut by 3 bases and J by 2 bases, with 8 bases left in between. Germline CDR1 SGHAT, CDR2 FQNNGV. This CDR3 is 14 amino acids long.

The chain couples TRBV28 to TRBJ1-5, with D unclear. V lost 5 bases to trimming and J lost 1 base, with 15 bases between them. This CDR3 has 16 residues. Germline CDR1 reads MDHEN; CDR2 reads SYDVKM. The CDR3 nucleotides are TGTGCCAGCAGTCCTATTGGTCGTGGAAGCAATCAGCCCCAGCATTTT. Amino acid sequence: CASSPIGRGSNQPQHF.

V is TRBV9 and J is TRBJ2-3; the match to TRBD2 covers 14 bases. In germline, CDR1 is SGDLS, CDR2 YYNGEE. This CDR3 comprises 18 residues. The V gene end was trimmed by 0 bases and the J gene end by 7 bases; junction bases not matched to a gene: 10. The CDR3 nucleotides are TGTGCCAGCAGCGTAGGACCCGTGACTAGCGGGGGGGCGTATACGCAGTATTTT. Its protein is CASSVGPVTSGGAYTQYF. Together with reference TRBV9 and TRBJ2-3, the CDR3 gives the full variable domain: DSGVTQTPKHLITATGQRVTLRCSPRSGDLSVYWYQQSLDQGLQFLIQYYNGEERAKGNILERFSAQQFPDLHSELNLSSLELGDSALYFCASSVGPVTSGGAYTQYFGPGTRLTVL.

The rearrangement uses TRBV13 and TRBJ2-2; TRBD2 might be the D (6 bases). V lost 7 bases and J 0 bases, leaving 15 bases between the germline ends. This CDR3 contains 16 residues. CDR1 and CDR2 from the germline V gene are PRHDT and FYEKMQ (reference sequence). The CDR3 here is CASTPPGLTNTGELFF. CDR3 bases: TGTGCCAGCACCCCCCCGGGACTCACGAACACCGGGGAGCTGTTTTTT.

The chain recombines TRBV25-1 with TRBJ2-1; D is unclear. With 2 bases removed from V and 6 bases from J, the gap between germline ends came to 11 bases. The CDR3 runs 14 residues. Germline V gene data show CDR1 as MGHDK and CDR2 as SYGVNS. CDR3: CASSENPWGNEQFF. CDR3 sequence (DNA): TGTGCCAGCAGTGAAAACCCTTGGGGCAATGAGCAGTTCTTC.

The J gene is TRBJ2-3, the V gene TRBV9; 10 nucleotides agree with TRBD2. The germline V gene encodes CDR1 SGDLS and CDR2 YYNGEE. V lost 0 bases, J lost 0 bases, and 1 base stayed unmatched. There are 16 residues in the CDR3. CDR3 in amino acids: CASSVGAGGSTDTQYF. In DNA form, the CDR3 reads TGTGCCAGCAGCGTAGGAGCGGGGGGGAGCACAGATACGCAGTATTTT.

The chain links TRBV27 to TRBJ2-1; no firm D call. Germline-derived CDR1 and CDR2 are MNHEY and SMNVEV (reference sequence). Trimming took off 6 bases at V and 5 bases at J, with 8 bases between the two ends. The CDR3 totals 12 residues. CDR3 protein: CASSPHNNEQFF. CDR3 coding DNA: TGTGCCAGCAGCCCCCACAACAATGAGCAGTTCTTC.

The CDR3 sequence is CASSTLSGQSNTEAFF. CDR3 in DNA: TGTGCCAGCAGTACCCTCTCGGGACAGTCGAACACTGAAGCTTTCTTT. The chain couples TRBV27 to TRBJ1-1, with TRBD1 matching over 7 bases. Germline CDR1 reads MNHEY; CDR2 reads SMNVEV (reference sequence). J gave up 1 base and V 5 bases, and 10 bases lay outside the gene matches. The CDR3 totals 16 residues.

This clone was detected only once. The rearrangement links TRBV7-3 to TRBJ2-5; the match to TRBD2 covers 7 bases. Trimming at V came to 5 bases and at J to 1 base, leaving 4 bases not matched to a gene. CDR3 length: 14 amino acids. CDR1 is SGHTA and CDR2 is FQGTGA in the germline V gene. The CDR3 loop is CASSVGGAQETQYF. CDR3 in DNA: TGTGCCAGCAGCGTGGGAGGGGCCCAAGAGACCCAGTACTTC.

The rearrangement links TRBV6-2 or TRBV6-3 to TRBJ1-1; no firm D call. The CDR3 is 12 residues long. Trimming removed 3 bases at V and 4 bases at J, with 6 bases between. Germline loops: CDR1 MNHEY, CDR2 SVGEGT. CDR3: CASSYPSTEAFF. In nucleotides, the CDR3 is TGTGCCAGCAGTTATCCGAGCACTGAAGCTTTCTTT.

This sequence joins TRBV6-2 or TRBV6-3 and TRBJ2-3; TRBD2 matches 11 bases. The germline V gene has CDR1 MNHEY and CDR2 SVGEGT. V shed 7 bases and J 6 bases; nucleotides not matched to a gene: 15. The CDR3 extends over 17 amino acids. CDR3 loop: CASIHSYSGGVADTQYF. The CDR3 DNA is TGTGCCAGCATTCACTCCTATAGCGGGGGGGTCGCGGATACGCAGTATTTT.

The CDR3 bases are TGTGCCAGTAGTATTGTCAGGGGCAGCGAGCAGTACTTC. Its protein product is CASSIVRGSEQYF. The genes are TRBV19 and TRBJ2-7; D possibly corresponds to TRBD1 (6 bases). Germline V CDR1 and CDR2: LNHDA, SQIVND (reference sequence). This CDR3 is built from 13 residues. Trimming cost V 3 bases and J 6 bases, with 12 bases left between them. The full variable domain, rest sourced from reference TRBV19 and TRBJ2-7, is DGGITQSPKYLFRKEGQNVTLSCEQNLNHDAMYWYRQDPGQGLRLIYYSQIVNDFQKGDIAEGYSVSREKKESFPLTVTSAQKNPTAFYLCASSIVRGSEQYFGPGTRLTVT.

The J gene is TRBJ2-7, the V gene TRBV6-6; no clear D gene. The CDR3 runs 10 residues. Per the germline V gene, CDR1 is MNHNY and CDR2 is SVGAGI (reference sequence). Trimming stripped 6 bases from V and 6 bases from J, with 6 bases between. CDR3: CASSDIEQYF. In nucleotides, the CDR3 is TGTGCCAGCAGCGACATCGAGCAGTACTTC.

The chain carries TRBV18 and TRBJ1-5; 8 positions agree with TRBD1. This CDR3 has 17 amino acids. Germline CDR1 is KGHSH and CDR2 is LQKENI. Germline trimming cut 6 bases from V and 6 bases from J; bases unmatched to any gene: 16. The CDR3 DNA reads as TGTGCCAGCTCCCCTTGGGCAGGGGGCGAATTAGTTCAGCCCCAGCATTTT. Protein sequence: CASSPWAGGELVQPQHF. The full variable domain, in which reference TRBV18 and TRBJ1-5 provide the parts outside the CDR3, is NAGVMQNPRHLVRRRGQEARLRCSPMKGHSHVYWYRQLPEEGLKFMVYLQKENIIDESGMPKERFSAEFPKEGPSILRIQQVVRGDSAAYFCASSPWAGGELVQPQHFGDGTRLSIL.

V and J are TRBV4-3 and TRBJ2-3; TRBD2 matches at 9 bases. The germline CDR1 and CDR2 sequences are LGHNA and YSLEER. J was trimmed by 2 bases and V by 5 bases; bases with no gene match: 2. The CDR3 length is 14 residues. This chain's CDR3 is CASSVAGATDTQYF. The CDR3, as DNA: TGCGCCAGCAGCGTAGCGGGGGCCACAGATACGCAGTATTTT.

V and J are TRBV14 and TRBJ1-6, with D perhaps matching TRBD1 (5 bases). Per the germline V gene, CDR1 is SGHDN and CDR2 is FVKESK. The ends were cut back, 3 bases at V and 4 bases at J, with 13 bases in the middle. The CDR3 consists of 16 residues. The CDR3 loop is CASSHQGVRYNSPLHF. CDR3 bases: TGTGCCAGCAGCCACCAAGGGGTGAGGTATAATTCACCCCTCCACTTT.

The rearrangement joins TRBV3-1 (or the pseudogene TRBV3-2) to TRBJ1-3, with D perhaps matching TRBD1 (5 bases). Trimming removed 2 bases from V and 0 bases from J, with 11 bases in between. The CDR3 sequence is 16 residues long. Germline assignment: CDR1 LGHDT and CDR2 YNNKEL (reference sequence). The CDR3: CASSQFRGYSGNTIYF. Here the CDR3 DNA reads TGTGCCAGCAGCCAATTTCGGGGGTACTCTGGAAACACCATATATTTT.

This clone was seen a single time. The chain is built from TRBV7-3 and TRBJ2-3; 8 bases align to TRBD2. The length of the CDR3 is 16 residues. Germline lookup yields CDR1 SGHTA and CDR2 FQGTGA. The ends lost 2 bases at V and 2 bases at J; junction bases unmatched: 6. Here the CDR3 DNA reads TGTGCCAGCAGCTTACGGAGCGGGGGAGACACAGATACGCAGTATTTT. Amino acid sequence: CASSLRSGGDTDTQYF.

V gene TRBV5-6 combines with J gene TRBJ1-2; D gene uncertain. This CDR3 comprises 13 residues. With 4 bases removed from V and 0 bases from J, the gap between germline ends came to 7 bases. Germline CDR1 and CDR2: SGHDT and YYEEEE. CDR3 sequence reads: CASSGPSNYGYTF. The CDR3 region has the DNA TGTGCCAGCAGCGGGCCCTCTAACTATGGCTACACCTTC.

The CDR3 loop is CASSPDRPSSHGYTF. Written as DNA, the CDR3 is TGTGCCAGTAGTCCTGATCGGCCCTCAAGCCATGGCTACACCTTC. The chain carries TRBV19 and TRBJ1-2; D gene ambiguous. CDR1 is LNHDA and CDR2 is SQIVND in the germline V gene (reference sequence). This CDR3 has 15 residues. Between the trimmed V and J ends, which lost 5 bases and 6 bases, there was a span of 19 bases.